One sample yielded the 27 T cell receptor beta chains listed below, sequenced in a study of T cell repertoires in cytomegalovirus infection. In TCRdb, the reads were re-called with MiXCR into one record per CDR3 protein. This table has around 140,000 distinct CDR3 sequences, about 6% appearing once. Sequencing used PBMCs. The receptors shown here come from a human donor in good health (CMV status not recorded). Some clones in this sample may be carry-over from other donors' samples.

This clonotype was seen at least ten times. The chain links TRBV7-2 to TRBJ1-6, with a possible D match to TRBD1 (5 bases). The CDR3 length is 16 residues. The V gene lost 0 bases and the J gene lost 6 bases, with 12 bases spanning the gap. Germline V lookup: CDR1 SGHTA, CDR2 FQGNSA. The CDR3 region is CASSLAPGLRNSPLHF. As DNA, the CDR3 is TGTGCCAGCAGCTTAGCCCCGGGACTCCGTAATTCACCCCTCCACTTT. Drawing the rest from reference TRBV7-2 and TRBJ1-6, the complete variable domain is GAGVSQSPSNKVTEKGKDVELRCDPISGHTALYWYRQSLGQGLEFLIYFQGNSAPDKSGLPSDRFSAERTGGSVSTLTIQRTQQEDSAVYLCASSLAPGLRNSPLHFGNGTRLTVT.

This clonotype was picked up a small number of times. The chain links TRBV28 to TRBJ2-2; TRBD1 agrees at 10 bases. Germline loops: CDR1 MDHEN, CDR2 SYDVKM. The CDR3 is 16 residues long. With 6 bases clipped from V and 3 bases from J, the junction kept 7 bases outside the gene matches. The CDR3 spells CASSPRTGGYTGELFF. The CDR3 bases are TGTGCCAGCAGCCCTCGGACAGGGGGGTACACCGGGGAGCTGTTTTTT.

The sample holds many counts of this clonotype. The chain is built from TRBV7-2 and TRBJ1-2; D is unresolved. Trimming pared 0 bases from V and 4 bases from J, leaving 12 bases between. From germline, CDR1 is SGHTA and CDR2 FQGNSA. The CDR3 is 15 amino acids. DNA for the CDR3: TGTGCCAGCAGCTTAGCGGCGGGGAGCAGCTATGGCTACACCTTC. Its protein product is CASSLAAGSSYGYTF.

This clonotype was counted a few times. It may be a read error: a sequence one base away is much more abundant. V usage is TRBV11-2 and J usage is TRBJ2-2; D unclear. The CDR3 has 13 residues. Trimming cost V 1 base and J 6 bases, with 6 bases left between them. CDR1 and CDR2 from the germline V gene are SGHAT and FQNNGV. The CDR3 coding sequence is TGTGCCAGCAGCTTAGGGGTGGCCGGGGAGCTGTTTTTT. It yields the protein CASSLGVAGELFF.

J is TRBJ2-7 and V is TRBV20-1, with a tentative D call TRBD2 (6 bases). Deletions cut 7 bases from V and 1 base from J, with 14 bases between. This CDR3 region has 13 residues. CDR1 is DFQATT and CDR2 is SNEGSKA in the germline V gene (reference sequence). This CDR3 is CSVLSRGSYEQYF. CDR3 coding DNA: TGCAGTGTGTTATCGCGGGGATCCTACGAGCAGTACTTC.

This clonotype was seen a few times. The chain joins TRBV29-1 to TRBJ1-2, with 10 bases identical to TRBD1. There are 14 residues in the CDR3. The junction had 6 bases not matched to a gene; V was cut back by 7 bases and J by 1 base. Germline CDR1 reads SQVTM; CDR2 reads ANQGSEA. CDR3 in amino acids: CSAYGQGVNYGYTF. The DNA for the CDR3 is TGCAGCGCCTACGGACAGGGGGTTAACTATGGCTACACCTTC.

As DNA, the CDR3 is TGCAGCGTGGTCGTGGGTTCTTTGGCCGGGGAGCTGTTTTTT. Translating it yields CSVVVGSLAGELFF. The chain is built from TRBV29-1 and TRBJ2-2; D not certain. The CDR3 loop spans 14 amino acids. Germline-derived CDR1 and CDR2 are SQVTM and ANQGSEA. V lost 6 bases to trimming and J lost 6 bases, with 17 bases between them.

This clonotype showed up many times. This chain links TRBV7-2 with TRBJ1-1; 9 nucleotides match TRBD1. The CDR3 contains 17 residues. Unmatched junction bases numbered 11, after V lost 2 bases and J lost 4 bases. Germline CDR1 reads SGHTA; CDR2 reads FQGNSA. The CDR3 spells CASSLNRDRVVGTEAFF. The CDR3 coding sequence is TGTGCCAGCAGCTTAAACCGGGACAGGGTTGTCGGCACTGAAGCTTTCTTT.

This clonotype was detected many times. The V gene is TRBV28, the J gene TRBJ1-1, with 7 bases fitting TRBD1. J gave up 4 bases and V 6 bases, and 14 bases lay outside the gene matches. This CDR3 region has 16 residues. Germline V gene sequence: CDR1 MDHEN, CDR2 SYDVKM. The CDR3 protein is CASSSPPPTGVTEAFF. As DNA, the CDR3 is TGTGCCAGCAGCTCTCCTCCACCCACAGGGGTCACTGAAGCTTTCTTT.

This clonotype showed up many times. The chain couples TRBV7-2 to TRBJ1-2; D remains ambiguous. Looked up from germline, CDR1 is SGHTA and CDR2 is FQGNSA. The CDR3 is made up of 13 amino acids. V was shortened by 5 bases and J by 7 bases, with 14 bases between the two germline ends. The DNA of the CDR3 is TGTGCCAGCAGCCGGGAATCCGTGCCTGGCTACACCTTC. It is translated as CASSRESVPGYTF. Complete variable domain (other parts from reference TRBV7-2 and TRBJ1-2): GAGVSQSPSNKVTEKGKDVELRCDPISGHTALYWYRQSLGQGLEFLIYFQGNSAPDKSGLPSDRFSAERTGGSVSTLTIQRTQQEDSAVYLCASSRESVPGYTFGSGTRLTVV.

In its sample, this clonotype was seen many times. J is TRBJ2-2 and V is TRBV7-2; D may be TRBD1 or TRBD2 (5 bases each). The V gene's germline CDR1 is SGHTA and CDR2 FQGNSA. Trimming shortened V by 1 base and J by 3 bases, and 15 bases separated the two germline ends. The CDR3 contains 17 residues. DNA of the CDR3: TGTGCCAGCAGCTTAGAGGTTTTGCAGGGAGACACCGGGGAGCTGTTTTTT. Translation: CASSLEVLQGDTGELFF.

There are many counts of this clonotype. The rearrangement links TRBV10-3 to TRBJ2-3, with 10 bases identical to TRBD1. The V segment lost 6 bases and the J segment 4 bases; nucleotides outside the gene matches: 1. Germline CDR1 is ENHRY and CDR2 is SYGVKD. This CDR3 has 13 residues. The CDR3 DNA is TGTGCCATCAGGACAGGGGGCCCAGATACGCAGTATTTT. Protein product: CAIRTGGPDTQYF.

This clonotype has a count of ten or more. The chain is built from TRBV7-2 and TRBJ1-2; D perhaps matches TRBD1 (5 bases). The germline V gene has CDR1 SGHTA and CDR2 FQGNSA. CDR3 length equals 13 residues. V lost 3 bases and J 3 bases, leaving 8 bases between the germline ends. The CDR3 bases are TGTGCCAGCAGCTTCCAGGGTCACTATGGCTACACCTTC. Residues: CASSFQGHYGYTF.

This clonotype was observed many times. Relative to the germline gene, one junction end is altered; a read error may explain this. The CDR3 spells CASSLGTGLKTEAFF. The CDR3 nucleotides read TGTGCCAGCAGCTTGGGGACAGGGTTGAAGACTGAAGCTTTCTTT. The genes are TRBV7-2 and TRBJ1-1; 9 bases align to TRBD1. Germline V gives CDR1 SGHTA, CDR2 FQGNSA. The CDR3 is 15 residues long.

The rearrangement links TRBV20-1 to TRBJ1-3; 7 nucleotides agree with TRBD1. J was trimmed by 4 bases and V by 7 bases; bases with no gene match: 4. Germline V CDR1 and CDR2: DFQATT, SNEGSKA (reference sequence). The length of the CDR3 is 12 residues. CDR3 coding DNA: TGCAGTGTACAGGGGTCGGGAAACACCATATATTTT. This translates into CSVQGSGNTIYF.

The table lists this clonotype with many counts. The chain carries TRBV24-1 and TRBJ1-5; D not certain. The CDR3 extends over 19 amino acids. Deletions cut 5 bases from V and 0 bases from J, with 22 bases between. Per the germline V gene, CDR1 is KGHDR and CDR2 is SFDVKD. The CDR3 DNA sequence: TGTGCCACCAGTGGAGGTAATGACCCCCACCCCCATAGCAATCAGCCCCAGCATTTT. Residues: CATSGGNDPHPHSNQPQHF.

This clonotype was observed at least ten times. This chain links TRBV20-1 with TRBJ2-5; 8 bases agree with TRBD2. This CDR3 region has 14 residues. Germline V CDR1 and CDR2: DFQATT, SNEGSKA (reference sequence). The ends lost 6 bases at V and 2 bases at J; junction bases unmatched: 8. In DNA, the CDR3 is TGCAGTGCCCCAAAAAGCGGGAGACAAGAGACCCAGTACTTC. It codes for CSAPKSGRQETQYF.

Ten or more counts support this clonotype. This chain links TRBV7-2 with TRBJ2-2, with no clear D. Germline V gene data show CDR1 as SGHTA and CDR2 as FQGNSA. The CDR3 loop spans 16 amino acids. V lost 8 bases and J 0 bases, leaving 16 bases between the germline ends. In nucleotides, the CDR3 is TGTGCCAGCTGCCTTTGGGCGGCCGCGAACACCGGGGAGCTGTTTTTT. Amino acids: CASCLWAAANTGELFF.

There are a few counts of this clonotype. The V and J genes are TRBV25-1 and TRBJ2-3, with D hard to call. Germline lookup yields CDR1 MGHDK and CDR2 SYGVNS. V was pared by 6 bases and J by 4 bases, with 5 bases between. The CDR3 extends over 11 amino acids. The CDR3 sequence is CASRSPDTQYF. CDR3 bases: TGTGCCAGCAGAAGCCCAGATACGCAGTATTTT.

This clonotype was observed many times. This chain links TRBV6-2 or TRBV6-3 with TRBJ2-2; 9 bases are a match to TRBD2. CDR1 and CDR2 (germline): MNHEY, SVGEGT. The CDR3 covers 13 residues. The CDR3 loop is CAGGGAGTGELFF. In nucleotides, the CDR3 is TGTGCTGGCGGGGGGGCTGGCACCGGGGAGCTGTTTTTT.

Worth noting for this clonotype: A much larger clone differs by one base, so this may be a read error. The V gene is TRBV3-1, the J gene TRBJ1-1; D is ambiguous. This CDR3 contains 16 residues. Germline assignment: CDR1 LGHDT and CDR2 YNNKEL (reference sequence). CDR3 DNA sequence: TGTGCCGGCAGCCAAGAGCTGCCTGAGGTAAACACTGAAGCTTTCTTT. It specifies CAGSQELPEVNTEAFF.

V usage is TRBV12-3 or TRBV12-4 and J usage is TRBJ1-3; perhaps TRBD1 as D (6 bases). Deletions cut 8 bases from V and 3 bases from J, with 14 bases between. The length of the CDR3 is 14 residues. The CDR3 protein is CASGPRGGGNTIYF. The CDR3 DNA follows: TGTGCCAGCGGCCCCAGGGGCGGTGGAAACACCATATATTTT.

This clonotype was counted between two and nine times. V and J are TRBV29-1 and TRBJ2-5; D call uncertain. CDR1 is SQVTM, CDR2 ANQGSEA, per germline. CDR3 length equals 11 residues. The V end lost 3 bases, the J end lost 4 bases, and 6 bases lay between the germline ends. In DNA form, the CDR3 reads TGCAGCGTTGATGTCTCAGAGACCCAGTACTTC. This codes for CSVDVSETQYF.

CDR3 sequence reads: CASSLVVEYNEQFF. The CDR3 DNA sequence: TGTGCCAGCAGCTTGGTCGTCGAGTACAATGAGCAGTTCTTC. The rearrangement uses TRBV5-5 and TRBJ2-1; D not certain. The germline V gene has CDR1 SGHKS and CDR2 YYEKEE (reference sequence). The CDR3 is made up of 14 amino acids. Trimming pared 0 bases from V and 4 bases from J, leaving 8 bases between.

This clonotype was counted ten times or more. This rearrangement joins TRBV7-9 to TRBJ2-3, with TRBD2 matching over 10 bases. The V gene's germline CDR1 is SEHNR and CDR2 FQNEAQ (reference sequence). Trimming cost V 5 bases and J 5 bases; bases outside gene matches: 7. The CDR3 loop spans 15 amino acids. DNA for the CDR3: TGTGCCAGCAGCCATCGGACTAGCGGAAGAGATACGCAGTATTTT. Translating gives CASSHRTSGRDTQYF.

In its sample, this clonotype was seen many times. V is TRBV7-9 and J is TRBJ2-5; 9 bases match TRBD1. V lost 5 bases, J lost 4 bases, and 8 bases stayed unmatched. Per the germline V gene, CDR1 is SEHNR and CDR2 is FQNEAQ (reference sequence). This CDR3 spans 15 amino acids. The CDR3 nucleotides read TGTGCCAGCAGCCTGGGGGACAGGGATCCAGAGACCCAGTACTTC. This translates into CASSLGDRDPETQYF. Together with reference TRBV7-9 and TRBJ2-5, the CDR3 gives the full variable domain: DTGVSQNPRHKITKRGQNVTFRCDPISEHNRLYWYRQTLGQGPEFLTYFQNEAQLEKSRLLSDRFSAERPKGSFSTLEIQRTEQGDSAMYLCASSLGDRDPETQYFGPGTRLLVL.

The gene calls are TRBV7-3 and TRBJ2-3; D may be TRBD2 (5 bases). Germline CDR1 reads SGHTA; CDR2 reads FQGTGA. V was pared by 5 bases and J by 0 bases, with 15 bases between. This CDR3 is 16 amino acids long. In DNA form, the CDR3 reads TGTGCCAGCAGCCCCGTGGGAGCATCTAGCACAGATACGCAGTATTTT. It translates to CASSPVGASSTDTQYF. Supplemented by reference TRBV7-3 and TRBJ2-3, the full variable domain reads GAGVSQTPSNKVTEKGKYVELRCDPISGHTALYWYRQSLGQGPEFLIYFQGTGAADDSGLPNDRFFAVRPEGSVSTLKIQRTERGDSAVYLCASSPVGASSTDTQYFGPGTRLTVL.